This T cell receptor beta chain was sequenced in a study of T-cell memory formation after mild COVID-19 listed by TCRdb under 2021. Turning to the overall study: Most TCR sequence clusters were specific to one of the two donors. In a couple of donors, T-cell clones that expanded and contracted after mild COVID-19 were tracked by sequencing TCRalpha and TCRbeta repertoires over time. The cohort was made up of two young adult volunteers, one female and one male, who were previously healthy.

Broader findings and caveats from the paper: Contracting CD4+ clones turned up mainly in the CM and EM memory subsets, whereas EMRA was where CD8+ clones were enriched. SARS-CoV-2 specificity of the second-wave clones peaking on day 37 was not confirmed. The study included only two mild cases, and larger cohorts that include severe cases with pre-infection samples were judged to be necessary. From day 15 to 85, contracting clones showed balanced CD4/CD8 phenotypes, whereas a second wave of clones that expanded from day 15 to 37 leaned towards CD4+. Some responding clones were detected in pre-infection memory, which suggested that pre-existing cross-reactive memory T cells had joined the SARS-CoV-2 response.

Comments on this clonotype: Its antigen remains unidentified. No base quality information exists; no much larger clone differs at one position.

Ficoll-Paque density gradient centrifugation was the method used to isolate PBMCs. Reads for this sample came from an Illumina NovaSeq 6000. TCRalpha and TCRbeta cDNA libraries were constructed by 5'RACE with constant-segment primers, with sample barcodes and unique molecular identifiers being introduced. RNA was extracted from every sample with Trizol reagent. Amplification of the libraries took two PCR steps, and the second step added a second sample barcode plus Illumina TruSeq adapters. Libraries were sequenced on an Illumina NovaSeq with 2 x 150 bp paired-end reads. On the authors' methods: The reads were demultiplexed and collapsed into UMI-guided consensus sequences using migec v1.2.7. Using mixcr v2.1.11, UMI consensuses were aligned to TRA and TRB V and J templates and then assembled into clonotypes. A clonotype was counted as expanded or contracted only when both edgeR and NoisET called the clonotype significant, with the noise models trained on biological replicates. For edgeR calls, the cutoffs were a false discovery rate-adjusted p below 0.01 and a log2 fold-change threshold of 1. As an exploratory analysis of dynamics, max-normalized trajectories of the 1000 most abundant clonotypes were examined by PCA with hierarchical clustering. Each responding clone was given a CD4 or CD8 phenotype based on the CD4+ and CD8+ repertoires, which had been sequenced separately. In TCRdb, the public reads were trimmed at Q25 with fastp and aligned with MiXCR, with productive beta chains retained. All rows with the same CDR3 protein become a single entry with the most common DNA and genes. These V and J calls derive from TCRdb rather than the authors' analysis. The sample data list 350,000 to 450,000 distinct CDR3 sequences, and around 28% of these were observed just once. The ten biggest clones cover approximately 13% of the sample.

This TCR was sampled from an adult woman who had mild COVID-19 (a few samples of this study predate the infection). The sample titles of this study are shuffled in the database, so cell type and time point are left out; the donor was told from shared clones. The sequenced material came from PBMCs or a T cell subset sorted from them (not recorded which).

The nucleotide sequence is TGTGCCAGCAGCTTAGATCTCGGGAGACTACGACGCCAAGAGACCCAGTACTTC. It specifies CASSLDLGRLRRQETQYF. The receptor chain draws on TRBV11-2 and TRBJ2-5; TRBD2 is perhaps the D gene, given 6 matching bases. The junction shows trimming of 0 bases on V and 1 base on J, plus 18 bases between the germline ends. Measured from the cysteine to the phenylalanine, the CDR3 is 18 residues long. This entry keeps only the CDR3 DNA: 54 bases, framed from base 1. CDR1 and CDR2, per the germline V gene, are SGHAT and FQNNGV.